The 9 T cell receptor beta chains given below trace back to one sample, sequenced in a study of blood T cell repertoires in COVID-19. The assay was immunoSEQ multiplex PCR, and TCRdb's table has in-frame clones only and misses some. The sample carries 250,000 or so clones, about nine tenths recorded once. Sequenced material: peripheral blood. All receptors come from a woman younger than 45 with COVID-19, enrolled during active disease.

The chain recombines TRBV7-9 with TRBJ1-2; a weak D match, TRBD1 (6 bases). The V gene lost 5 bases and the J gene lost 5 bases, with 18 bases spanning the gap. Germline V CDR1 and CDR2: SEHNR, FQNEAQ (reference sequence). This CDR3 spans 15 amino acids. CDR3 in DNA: TGTGCCAGCAGCACCGGCCTACAGGGAGTATATGGCTACACCTTC. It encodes CASSTGLQGVYGYTF. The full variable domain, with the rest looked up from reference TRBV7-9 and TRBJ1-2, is DTGVSQNPRHKITKRGQNVTFRCDPISEHNRLYWYRQTLGQGPEFLTYFQNEAQLEKSRLLSDRFSAERPKGSFSTLEIQRTEQGDSAMYLCASSTGLQGVYGYTFGSGTRLTVV.

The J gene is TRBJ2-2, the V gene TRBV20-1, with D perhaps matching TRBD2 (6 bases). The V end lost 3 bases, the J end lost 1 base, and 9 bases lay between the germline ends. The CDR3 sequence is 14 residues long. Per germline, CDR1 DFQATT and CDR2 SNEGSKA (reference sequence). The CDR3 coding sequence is TGCAGTGCTAGTCTGGGGGGGAACACCGGGGAGCTGTTTTTT. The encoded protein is CSASLGGNTGELFF.

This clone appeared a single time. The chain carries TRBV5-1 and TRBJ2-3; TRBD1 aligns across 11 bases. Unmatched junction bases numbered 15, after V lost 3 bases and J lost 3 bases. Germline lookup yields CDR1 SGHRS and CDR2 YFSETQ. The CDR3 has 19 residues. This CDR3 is CASSSQPPGQGARTDTQYF. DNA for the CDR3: TGCGCCAGCAGCTCGCAGCCCCCCGGACAGGGGGCGAGGACAGATACGCAGTATTTT.

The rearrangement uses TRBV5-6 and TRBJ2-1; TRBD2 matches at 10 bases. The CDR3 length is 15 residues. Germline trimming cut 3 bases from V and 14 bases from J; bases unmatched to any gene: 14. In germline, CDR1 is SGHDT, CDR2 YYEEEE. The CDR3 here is CASSSSLAGVRREFF. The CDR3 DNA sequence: TGTGCCAGCAGCTCCTCGCTAGCGGGAGTCCGGAGGGAGTTCTTC.

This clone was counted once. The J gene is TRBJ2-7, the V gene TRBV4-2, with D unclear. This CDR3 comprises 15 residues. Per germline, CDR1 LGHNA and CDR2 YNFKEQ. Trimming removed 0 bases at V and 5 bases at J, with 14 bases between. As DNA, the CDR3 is TGTGCCAGCAGCCAAGATCTGGGCGTAGTCGACGAGCAGTACTTC. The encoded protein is CASSQDLGVVDEQYF.

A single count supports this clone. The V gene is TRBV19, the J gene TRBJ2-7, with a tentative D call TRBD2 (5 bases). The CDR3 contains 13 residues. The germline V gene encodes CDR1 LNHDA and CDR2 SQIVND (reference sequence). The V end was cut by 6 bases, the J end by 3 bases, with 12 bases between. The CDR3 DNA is TGTGCCAGTAGCGAGCGGACTTTCTACGAGCAGTACTTC. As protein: CASSERTFYEQYF.

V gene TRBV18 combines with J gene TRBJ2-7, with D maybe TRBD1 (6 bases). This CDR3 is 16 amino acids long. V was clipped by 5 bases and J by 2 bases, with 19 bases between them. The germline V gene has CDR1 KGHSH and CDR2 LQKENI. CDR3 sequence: CASSRRTAGDTYEQYF. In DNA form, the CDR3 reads TGTGCCAGCTCAAGACGAACCGCAGGGGATACCTACGAGCAGTACTTC.

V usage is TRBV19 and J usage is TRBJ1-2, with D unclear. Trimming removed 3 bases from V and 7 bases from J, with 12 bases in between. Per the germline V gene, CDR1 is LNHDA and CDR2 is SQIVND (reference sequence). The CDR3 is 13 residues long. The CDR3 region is CASSIGQTFGYTF. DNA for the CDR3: TGTGCCAGTAGTATTGGGCAGACCTTTGGCTACACCTTC.

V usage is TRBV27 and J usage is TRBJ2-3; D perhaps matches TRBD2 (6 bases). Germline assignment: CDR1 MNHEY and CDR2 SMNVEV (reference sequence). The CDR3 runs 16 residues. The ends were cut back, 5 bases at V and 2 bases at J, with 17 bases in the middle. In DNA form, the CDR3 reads TGTGCCAGCAGTCGTACCGGTCCGGGGGACACAGATACGCAGTATTTT. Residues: CASSRTGPGDTDTQYF.